This T cell receptor (beta chain) was found in a study of OX40 agonist ivuxolimab in advanced cancers. Study background: Those enrolled were approximately 83% male, with a mean age of 60 years and ages from about 20 to 80. Anti-PD-1, anti-PD-L1 or anti-CTLA-4 therapy given earlier was allowed, and 35% to 50% had some. Study-wide results and caveats: Expanded clones tended on average to be more numerous among CD8+ T cells than CD4+.

This clone was counted once. Antigen unknown. V was clipped by 6 bases and J by 4 bases, with 6 bases between them. The length of the CDR3 is 11 residues. The germline V gene encodes CDR1 WNHNN and CDR2 SYGVQD (reference sequence). The assay was immunoSEQ multiplex PCR, and TCRdb's table has in-frame clones only and misses some. The sample carries roughly 26,000 clones, approximately 85% recorded once. The source material was CD4+ or CD8+ T cells sorted from blood, sampled in a trial of the OX40 agonist ivuxolimab. The clonotype was recovered from an adult with an advanced solid tumor such as melanoma, head and neck, liver or kidney cancer. The rearrangement links TRBV10-1 to TRBJ2-5; D is ambiguous. CDR3 nucleotides: TGCGCCAGCAGAGTTCGAGAGACCCAGTACTTC. Amino acid sequence: CASRVRETQYF.